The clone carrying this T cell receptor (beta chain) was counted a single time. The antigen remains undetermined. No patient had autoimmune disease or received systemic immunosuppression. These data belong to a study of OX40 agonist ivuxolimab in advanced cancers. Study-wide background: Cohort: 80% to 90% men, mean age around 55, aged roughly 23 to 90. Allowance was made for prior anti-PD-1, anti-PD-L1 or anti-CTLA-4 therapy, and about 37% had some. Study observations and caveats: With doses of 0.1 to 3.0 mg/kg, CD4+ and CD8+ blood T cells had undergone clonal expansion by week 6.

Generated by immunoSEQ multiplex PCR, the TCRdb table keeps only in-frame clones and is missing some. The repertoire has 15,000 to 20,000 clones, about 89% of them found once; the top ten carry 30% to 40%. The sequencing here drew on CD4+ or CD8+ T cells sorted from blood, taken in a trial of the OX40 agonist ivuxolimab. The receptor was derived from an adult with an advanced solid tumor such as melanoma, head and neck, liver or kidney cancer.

The CDR3 protein is CASSLGGVGNEKLFF. Written as DNA, the CDR3 is TGTGCCAGCAGCTTGGGAGGGGTTGGTAATGAAAAACTGTTTTTT. The rearrangement uses TRBV5-4 and TRBJ1-4, with a weak D call TRBD1 (5 bases). CDR3 size: 15 residues. V was clipped by 0 bases and J by 4 bases, with 10 bases between them. The germline V gene encodes CDR1 SGHNT and CDR2 YYREEE (reference sequence). Variable domain in full (rest from reference TRBV5-4 and TRBJ1-4): ETGVTQSPTHLIKTRGQQVTLRCSSQSGHNTVSWYQQALGQGPQFIFQYYREEENGRGNFPPRFSGLQFPNYSSELNVNALELDDSALYLCASSLGGVGNEKLFFGSGTQLSVL.